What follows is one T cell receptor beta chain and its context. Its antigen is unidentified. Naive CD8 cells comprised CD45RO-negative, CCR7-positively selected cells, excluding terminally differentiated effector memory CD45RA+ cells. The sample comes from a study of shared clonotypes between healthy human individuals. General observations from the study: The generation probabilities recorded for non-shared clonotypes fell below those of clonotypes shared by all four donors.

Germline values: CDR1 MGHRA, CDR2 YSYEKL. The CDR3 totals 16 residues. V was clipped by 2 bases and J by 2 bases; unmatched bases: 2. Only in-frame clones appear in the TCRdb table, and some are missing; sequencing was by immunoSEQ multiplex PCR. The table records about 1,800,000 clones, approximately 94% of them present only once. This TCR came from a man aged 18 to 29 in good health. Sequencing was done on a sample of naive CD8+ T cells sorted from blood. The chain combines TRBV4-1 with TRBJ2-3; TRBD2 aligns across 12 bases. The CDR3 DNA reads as TGCGCCAGCAGCCAACGACTAGCGGGGGTCACAGATACGCAGTATTTT. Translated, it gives CASSQRLAGVTDTQYF.